The 29 T cell receptor beta chains below all came from one sample that was sequenced in a study of memory B cells and T cells in multiple sclerosis. These receptors have no known antigen. Stimulus-free culture yielded autoproliferating CFSE-dim and non-proliferating CFSE-high T cells, each sequenced separately. Cultures began with approximately 4.5x10^7 CFSE-labeled PBMCs, unstimulated for 7 to 8 days, with replicate wells pooled. Assay used: immunoSEQ multiplex PCR; TCRdb lists only in-frame clones, some missing. Of 30,000 or so clones detected, 86% appear once; the ten largest clones hold less than 3.5%. Sequenced input: PBMCs from blood kept in culture. The receptor source for this set is a human donor with multiple sclerosis.

The rearrangement links TRBV19 to TRBJ1-4, with D unclear. Germline CDR1 LNHDA, CDR2 SQIVND (reference sequence). The CDR3 contains 16 residues. V shed 6 bases and J shed 10 bases, with 24 bases lying between them. CDR3 bases: TGTGCCAGTAGCTCCTCCCGGCGGCCAGATTCTGGAAAACTGTTTTTT. As protein: CASSSSRRPDSGKLFF. The variable domain in full, completed from reference TRBV19 and TRBJ1-4, reads DGGITQSPKYLFRKEGQNVTLSCEQNLNHDAMYWYRQDPGQGLRLIYYSQIVNDFQKGDIAEGYSVSREKKESFPLTVTSAQKNPTAFYLCASSSSRRPDSGKLFFGSGTQLSVL.

CDR3 sequence: CASSDLQYSEQYF. The CDR3 nucleotides read TGTGCCAGCAGTGATCTACAATATAGCGAGCAGTACTTC. The rearrangement links TRBV2 to TRBJ2-7; D ambiguous. Germline V CDR1 and CDR2: SNHLY, FYNNEI. The CDR3 loop spans 13 amino acids. Trimming removed 3 bases at V and 6 bases at J, with 12 bases between.

V usage is TRBV6-6 and J usage is TRBJ2-5, with D hard to call. The CDR3 runs 13 residues. V lost 2 bases and J 0 bases, leaving 4 bases between the germline ends. Germline V gene sequence: CDR1 MNHNY, CDR2 SVGAGI (reference sequence). Here the CDR3 DNA reads TGTGCCAGCAGTTACCCTAACCAAGAGACCCAGTACTTC. It encodes CASSYPNQETQYF.

The rearrangement joins TRBV5-4 to TRBJ2-3; weak D call: TRBD2 (5 bases). The germline CDR1 and CDR2 sequences are SGHNT and YYREEE (reference sequence). V shed 7 bases and J shed 1 base, with 13 bases lying between them. The CDR3 loop spans 14 amino acids. The CDR3 coding sequence is TGTGCCAGCCAATCACTTAGCGGCACAGATACGCAGTATTTT. It is translated as CASQSLSGTDTQYF.

In nucleotides, the CDR3 is TGCGCCAGCAGTGAGTCACAGGGGTGGGTCCCTGGGCCCCAGCATTTT. Protein: CASSESQGWVPGPQHF. The J gene is TRBJ1-5, the V gene TRBV10-2; 7 nucleotides line up with TRBD1. There are 16 residues in the CDR3. The V gene's germline CDR1 is WSHSY and CDR2 SAAADI. V dropped 0 bases and J dropped 9; count of bases not matched to a gene: 11.

This chain connects TRBV28 to TRBJ1-3; 8 positions match TRBD1. CDR3 length equals 16 residues. V shed 5 bases, J shed 3 bases, and the junction held 9 bases outside the gene matches. CDR1 is MDHEN, CDR2 SYDVKM, per germline. Here the CDR3 DNA reads TGTGCCAGCAGTCCGATGCAGGGGGCTAGTGGAAACACCATATATTTT. Protein: CASSPMQGASGNTIYF.

The DNA for the CDR3 is TGTGCCAGCAGTTACCATCCAAGACAGGGGTATGGCTACACCTTC. Protein product: CASSYHPRQGYGYTF. The J gene is TRBJ1-2, the V gene TRBV6-5, with 8 positions matching TRBD1. The CDR3 spans 15 residues. The J segment lost 5 bases and the V segment lost 2 bases, leaving 7 bases of the junction unmatched. CDR1 is MNHEY and CDR2 is SVGAGI in the germline V gene.

This chain uses TRBV10-2 with TRBJ1-5; unclear D gene. V was cut by 0 bases and J by 8 bases, with 14 bases left in between. Germline V gene data show CDR1 as WSHSY and CDR2 as SAAADI. The length of the CDR3 is 15 residues. The CDR3 nucleotides read TGCGCCAGCAGTGAGTCGTGGCAGGCTCTTGAGCCCCAGCATTTT. Translated: CASSESWQALEPQHF.

This chain links TRBV28 with TRBJ2-5; no definite D call. The J call may be wrong; the DNA end is better matched by TRBJ2-7. The CDR3 has 13 residues. The germline V gene encodes CDR1 MDHEN and CDR2 SYDVKM. The CDR3, as DNA: TGTGCCAGCAGTCCACTCAGCTCCTACGAGCAGTACTTC. Translated, it gives CASSPLSSYEQYF.

The chain is built from TRBV29-1 and TRBJ2-7; 8 bases match TRBD1. The ends lost 6 bases at V and 1 base at J; junction bases unmatched: 2. Per germline, CDR1 SQVTM and CDR2 ANQGSEA. CDR3 length: 12 residues. The chain's CDR3 is CSVRQGSYEQYF. The CDR3 coding sequence is TGCAGCGTGAGACAGGGGTCCTACGAGCAGTACTTC.

CDR3 sequence: CASSLNVGQLNTGELFF. The CDR3, as DNA: TGCGCCAGCAGCTTGAATGTGGGACAGTTGAACACCGGGGAGCTGTTTTTT. The rearrangement links TRBV5-1 to TRBJ2-2; TRBD1 aligns across 7 bases. Germline values: CDR1 SGHRS, CDR2 YFSETQ. The CDR3 runs 17 residues. The trim removed 1 base at V and 1 base at J, leaving 7 bases unmatched.

The V gene is TRBV6-5, the J gene TRBJ1-1; weak D call: TRBD1 (5 bases). Between the trimmed V and J ends, which lost 5 bases and 1 base, there was a span of 11 bases. This CDR3 region has 14 residues. Per germline, CDR1 MNHEY and CDR2 SVGAGI. CDR3 sequence (DNA): TGTGCCAGCAGTCAGGGACTGGAGAACACTGAAGCTTTCTTT. Protein sequence: CASSQGLENTEAFF.

This sequence joins TRBV7-8 and TRBJ2-2, with 11 bases lining up with TRBD2. Germline loops: CDR1 SGHVS, CDR2 FQNEAQ. Unmatched junction bases numbered 6, after V lost 6 bases and J lost 6 bases. The CDR3 contains 15 residues. CDR3 bases: TGTGCCAGCAGAGTTAGCGGGGGGGTTCCCGGGGAGCTGTTTTTT. Protein sequence: CASRVSGGVPGELFF.

The chain carries TRBV2 and TRBJ2-7; D remains unclear. The ends were cut back, 5 bases at V and 6 bases at J, with 8 bases in the middle. The CDR3 consists of 11 residues. Germline loops: CDR1 SNHLY, CDR2 FYNNEI. The CDR3 reads CASSPAREQYF. The CDR3 DNA follows: TGTGCCAGCAGTCCCGCCCGCGAGCAGTACTTC.

The V and J genes are TRBV9 and TRBJ2-5; 9 nucleotides line up with TRBD2. The CDR3 contains 15 residues. V lost 3 bases and J lost 5; bases outside the gene matches: 8. The germline V gene has CDR1 SGDLS and CDR2 YYNGEE. The CDR3 is CASSGTAGGGETQYF. The DNA of the CDR3 is TGTGCCAGCAGCGGGACGGCGGGGGGGGGCGAGACCCAGTACTTC. Combining the CDR3 with reference TRBV9 and TRBJ2-5 gives the whole variable domain DSGVTQTPKHLITATGQRVTLRCSPRSGDLSVYWYQQSLDQGLQFLIQYYNGEERAKGNILERFSAQQFPDLHSELNLSSLELGDSALYFCASSGTAGGGETQYFGPGTRLLVL.

This chain joins TRBV9 and TRBJ2-7, with a tentative D call TRBD2 (6 bases). This CDR3 comprises 13 residues. The germline V and J ends were trimmed by 0 bases and 6 bases, with 10 bases remaining between them. Looked up from germline, CDR1 is SGDLS and CDR2 is YYNGEE. CDR3 sequence: CASSVAGEGEQYF. The DNA of the CDR3 is TGTGCCAGCAGCGTAGCGGGAGAAGGCGAGCAGTACTTC.

V usage is TRBV11-2 and J usage is TRBJ1-4, with a weak D call TRBD1 (6 bases). Germline values: CDR1 SGHAT, CDR2 FQNNGV. The CDR3 has 16 residues. Between the trimmed V and J ends, which lost 1 base and 1 base, there was a span of 10 bases. This chain's CDR3 is CASSLGRGGTNEKLFF. The CDR3 nucleotides are TGTGCCAGCAGCTTAGGGCGAGGGGGAACTAATGAAAAACTGTTTTTT. Looking up the rest from reference TRBV11-2 and TRBJ1-4 gives the full variable domain: EAGVAQSPRYKIIEKRQSVAFWCNPISGHATLYWYQQILGQGPKLLIQFQNNGVVDDSQLPKDRFSAERLKGVDSTLKIQPAKLEDSAVYLCASSLGRGGTNEKLFFGSGTQLSVL.

V gene TRBV11-2 combines with J gene TRBJ2-3; the D gene is possibly TRBD2 (6 bases). The CDR3 contains 15 residues. Trimming left V 2 bases short and J 1 base short, with 10 bases between. Germline assignment: CDR1 SGHAT and CDR2 FQNNGV. Written as DNA, the CDR3 is TGTGCCAGCAGCTTAAGTCCGGGGGGCACAGATACGCAGTATTTT. This translates into CASSLSPGGTDTQYF.

The chain is built from TRBV19 and TRBJ1-2; 7 nucleotides line up with TRBD1. The CDR3 consists of 12 residues. Germline V lookup: CDR1 LNHDA, CDR2 SQIVND (reference sequence). V gave up 6 bases and J gave up 4 bases; unmatched junction bases: 2. CDR3 in amino acids: CASRRQGYGYTF. In nucleotides, the CDR3 is TGTGCCAGTAGAAGACAGGGCTATGGCTACACCTTC.

CDR3 bases: TGTGCCAGCTCACCACATCAGGGATCCTACGAGCAGTACTTC. Amino acid sequence: CASSPHQGSYEQYF. The rearrangement uses TRBV18 and TRBJ2-7; the D gene is possibly TRBD1 (5 bases). V was clipped by 1 base and J by 1 base, with 8 bases between them. Germline V gives CDR1 KGHSH, CDR2 LQKENI. CDR3 length equals 14 residues.

This clone was seen a single time. J is TRBJ2-5 and V is TRBV2, with D tentatively TRBD1 or TRBD2 (6 bases each). The CDR3 has 17 residues. Germline lookup yields CDR1 SNHLY and CDR2 FYNNEI. Trimming took off 7 bases at V and 11 bases at J, with 32 bases between the two ends. The CDR3 DNA is TGTGCCAGCACCAACAGAGGTAGGGGGTACGGGGGAGCGGAGCAGTACTTC. Encoded protein: CASTNRGRGYGGAEQYF.

CDR3 DNA sequence: TGTGCCAGCAGCGTAGGGGCAGGGTATCAGCCCCAGCATTTT. Its translation is CASSVGAGYQPQHF. The chain has TRBV9 and TRBJ1-5; TRBD1 is a possible D gene (5 bases). This CDR3 spans 14 amino acids. Germline V gene data show CDR1 as SGDLS and CDR2 as YYNGEE. V was trimmed by 0 bases and J by 5 bases, leaving 9 bases between them. The full variable domain, completed using reference TRBV9 and TRBJ1-5, is DSGVTQTPKHLITATGQRVTLRCSPRSGDLSVYWYQQSLDQGLQFLIQYYNGEERAKGNILERFSAQQFPDLHSELNLSSLELGDSALYFCASSVGAGYQPQHFGDGTRLSIL.

The chain links TRBV27 to TRBJ1-2; no clear D. V was shortened by 3 bases and J by 2 bases, with 7 bases between the two germline ends. This CDR3 has 13 amino acids. Germline loops: CDR1 MNHEY, CDR2 SMNVEV (reference sequence). This chain's CDR3 is CASSLGQNYGYTF. CDR3 sequence (DNA): TGTGCCAGCAGTTTGGGCCAGAACTATGGCTACACCTTC.

This chain uses TRBV11-2 with TRBJ1-2; 7 bases agree with TRBD1. The CDR3 extends over 14 amino acids. With V trimmed by 3 bases and J by 1 base, 2 bases remained unmatched. CDR1 SGHAT and CDR2 FQNNGV come from the germline V gene. CDR3 amino acids: CASSFSGGNYGYTF. CDR3 in DNA: TGTGCCAGCAGCTTTTCAGGGGGTAACTATGGCTACACCTTC.

The rearrangement joins TRBV28 to TRBJ2-1; TRBD2 matches 8 bases. The CDR3 consists of 14 residues. CDR1 is MDHEN, CDR2 SYDVKM, per germline. V was clipped by 6 bases and J by 2 bases; unmatched bases: 3. CDR3 DNA: TGTGCCAGCAGCGGGAGGGGTCCCTACAATGAGCAGTTCTTC. Protein: CASSGRGPYNEQFF.

The chain links TRBV5-6 to TRBJ1-2; D may be TRBD1 (6 bases). The CDR3 length is 15 residues. V was trimmed by 1 base and J by 6 bases, leaving 16 bases between them. The germline V gene has CDR1 SGHDT and CDR2 YYEEEE. In DNA, the CDR3 is TGTGCCAGCAGCTTGAGGGTTGGCAGGGGTGATGGCTACACCTTC. This sequence encodes CASSLRVGRGDGYTF.

Written as DNA, the CDR3 is TGTGCCAGCAAGCAGGGTCTTTATGGCTACACCTTC. As protein: CASKQGLYGYTF. The genes are TRBV2 and TRBJ1-2; D possibly corresponds to TRBD1 (5 bases). V was pared by 7 bases and J by 5 bases, with 11 bases between. CDR3 size: 12 residues. Germline-derived CDR1 and CDR2 are SNHLY and FYNNEI. Complete variable domain (other parts from reference TRBV2 and TRBJ1-2): EPEVTQTPSHQVTQMGQEVILRCVPISNHLYFYWYRQILGQKVEFLVSFYNNEISEKSEIFDDQFSVERPDGSNFTLKIRSTKLEDSAMYFCASKQGLYGYTFGSGTRLTVV.

The J gene is TRBJ1-3, the V gene TRBV6-1, with D uncertain. Trimming took off 5 bases at V and 2 bases at J, with 10 bases between the two ends. This CDR3 has 14 amino acids. Germline-derived CDR1 and CDR2 are MNHNS and SASEGT. CDR3 amino acids: CASSPRRAGNTIYF. CDR3 sequence (DNA): TGTGCCAGCAGTCCCCGAAGGGCTGGAAACACCATATATTTT.

The V and J genes are TRBV6-5 and TRBJ2-7; 7 nucleotides align to TRBD2. V dropped 3 bases and J dropped 7; count of bases not matched to a gene: 9. The CDR3 length is 14 residues. Germline CDR1 MNHEY, CDR2 SVGAGI. The CDR3: CASSYWEGLGEQYF. The CDR3 nucleotides are TGTGCCAGCAGTTATTGGGAGGGTCTGGGGGAGCAGTACTTC.